Sequencing of this TCR beta chain was carried out in a study of cytomegalovirus exposure and HLA in healthy donors. Study-wide results and limits: The study designated around 150 TCR beta chains cytomegalovirus-associated.

To note about this clone: The antigen is undetermined.

Germline lookup yields CDR1 SNHLY and CDR2 FYNNEI. V was pared by 6 bases and J by 0 bases, with 4 bases of the junction left unmatched. This CDR3 has 14 residues. PCR employed 60 Vbeta and 13 Jbeta primers. Only in-frame clones appear in the TCRdb table, and some are missing; sequencing was by immunoSEQ multiplex PCR. This table has about 140,000 clones, approximately 63% appearing once. The V and J genes are TRBV2 and TRBJ1-1; 7 bases agree with TRBD1. The clonotype comes from a woman aged 55-70 years in good health and CMV-seropositive. Sequencing was performed on PBMCs. The CDR3 sequence: CASSKGQLNTEAFF. DNA for the CDR3: TGTGCCAGCAGCAAGGGACAGCTGAACACTGAAGCTTTCTTT.